Following are 2 T cell receptor beta chains from one sample sequenced in a study of blood T cell repertoires in COVID-19. Profiled with immunoSEQ multiplex PCR; TCRdb holds only in-frame clones, not every one. The sample lists hundreds of thousands of clones; around 89% were seen once. Sequenced sample: PBMCs or T cells enriched from blood (not recorded which). Receptors were obtained from a woman aged 55-69 years in a cohort exposed to, infected with or recovered from COVID-19 (not recorded which).

The J gene is TRBJ1-2, the V gene TRBV18; 9 positions match TRBD1. J lost 4 bases, V lost 2 bases, and 2 bases had no gene match. Germline lookup yields CDR1 KGHSH and CDR2 LQKENI. The CDR3 runs 14 residues. CDR3 nucleotide sequence: TGTGCCAGCTCACCAGCACAGGGGGCCTATGGCTACACCTTC. It encodes CASSPAQGAYGYTF. The variable domain in full, with the rest retrieved from reference TRBV18 and TRBJ1-2, is NAGVMQNPRHLVRRRGQEARLRCSPMKGHSHVYWYRQLPEEGLKFMVYLQKENIIDESGMPKERFSAEFPKEGPSILRIQQVVRGDSAAYFCASSPAQGAYGYTFGSGTRLTVV.

The rearrangement joins TRBV7-9 to TRBJ1-2; 8 positions match TRBD1. Trimming at V came to 1 base and at J to 5 bases, leaving 0 bases not matched to a gene. CDR1 SEHNR and CDR2 FQNEAQ come from the germline V gene (reference sequence). The CDR3 consists of 13 residues. CDR3 loop: CASSLGTGYGYTF. CDR3 in DNA: TGTGCCAGCAGCTTAGGGACAGGGTATGGCTACACCTTC.